This T cell receptor (beta chain) was found in a study of cytomegalovirus exposure and HLA in healthy donors. Overall study findings and caveats: Cytomegalovirus status, reportedly, was diagnosed with high specificity and sensitivity by the classifier.

The CDR3 runs to 19 residues. Germline CDR1 reads LGHNA; CDR2 reads YSLEER. The V segment lost 0 bases and the J segment 8 bases; nucleotides outside the gene matches: 12. Here immunoSEQ multiplex PCR was the method, and the copy in TCRdb shows in-frame clones only, minus some. The table records tens of thousands of clones, roughly 94% of them present only once. A word on this clone: Antigen unknown.

The sequencing input was PBMCs. J is TRBJ2-1 and V is TRBV4-3; the match to TRBD2 covers 14 bases. This clonotype was obtained from a woman aged 18-29 years in good health and CMV-seronegative. Written as DNA, the CDR3 is TGCGCCAGCAGCCAAGAGGCCGGACTAGCGGGGGGAGTTTGGGATGAGCAGTTCTTC. It specifies CASSQEAGLAGGVWDEQFF.